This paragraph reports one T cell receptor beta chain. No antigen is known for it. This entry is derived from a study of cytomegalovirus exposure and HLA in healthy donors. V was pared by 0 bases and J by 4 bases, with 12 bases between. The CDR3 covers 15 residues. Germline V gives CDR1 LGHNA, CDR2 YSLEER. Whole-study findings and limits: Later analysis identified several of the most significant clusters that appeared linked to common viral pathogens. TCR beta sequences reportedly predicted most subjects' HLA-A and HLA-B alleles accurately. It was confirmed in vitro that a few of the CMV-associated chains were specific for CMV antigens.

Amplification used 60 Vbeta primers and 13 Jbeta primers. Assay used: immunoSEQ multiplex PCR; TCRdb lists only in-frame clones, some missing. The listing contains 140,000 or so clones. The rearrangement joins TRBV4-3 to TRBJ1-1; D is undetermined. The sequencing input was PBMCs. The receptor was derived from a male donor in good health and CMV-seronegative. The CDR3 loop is CASSQDGEGSTEAFF. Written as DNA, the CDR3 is TGCGCCAGCAGCCAAGATGGAGAGGGAAGCACTGAAGCTTTCTTT.